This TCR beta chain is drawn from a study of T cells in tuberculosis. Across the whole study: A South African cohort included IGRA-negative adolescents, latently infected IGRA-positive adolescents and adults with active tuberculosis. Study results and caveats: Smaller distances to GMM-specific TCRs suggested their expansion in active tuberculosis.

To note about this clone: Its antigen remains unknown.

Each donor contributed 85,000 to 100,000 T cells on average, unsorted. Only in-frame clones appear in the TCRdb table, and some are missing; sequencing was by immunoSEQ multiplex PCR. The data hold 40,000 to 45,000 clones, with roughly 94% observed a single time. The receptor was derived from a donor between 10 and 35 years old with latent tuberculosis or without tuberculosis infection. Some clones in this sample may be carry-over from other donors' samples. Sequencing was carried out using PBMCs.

This chain's CDR3 is CASGLGGMNTEAFF. The CDR3 nucleotides are TGTGCCAGCGGATTGGGGGGAATGAACACTGAAGCTTTCTTT. The chain uses TRBV28 and TRBJ1-1; weak D call: TRBD1 (5 bases). CDR3 length: 14 residues. The germline CDR1 and CDR2 sequences are MDHEN and SYDVKM. V was pared by 8 bases and J by 0 bases, with 13 bases between. The full variable domain, with the rest looked up from reference TRBV28 and TRBJ1-1, is DVKVTQSSRYLVKRTGEKVFLECVQDMDHENMFWYRQDPGLGLRLIYFSYDVKMKEKGDIPEGYSVSREKKERFSLILESASTNQTSMYLCASGLGGMNTEAFFGQGTRLTVV.